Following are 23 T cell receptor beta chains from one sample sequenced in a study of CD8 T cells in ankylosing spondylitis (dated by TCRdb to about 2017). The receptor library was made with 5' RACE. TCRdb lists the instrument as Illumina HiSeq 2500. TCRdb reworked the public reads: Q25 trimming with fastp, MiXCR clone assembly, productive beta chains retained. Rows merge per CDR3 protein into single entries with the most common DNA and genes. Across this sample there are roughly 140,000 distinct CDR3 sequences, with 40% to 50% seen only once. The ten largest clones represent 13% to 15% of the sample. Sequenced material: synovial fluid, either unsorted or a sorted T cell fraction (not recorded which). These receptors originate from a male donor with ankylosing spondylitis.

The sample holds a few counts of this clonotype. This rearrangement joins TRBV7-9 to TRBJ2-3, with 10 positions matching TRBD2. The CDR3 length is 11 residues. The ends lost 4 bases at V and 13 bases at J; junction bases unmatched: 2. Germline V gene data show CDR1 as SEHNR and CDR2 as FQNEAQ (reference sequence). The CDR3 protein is CASSSSGGEYF. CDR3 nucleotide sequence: TGTGCCAGCAGCTCGAGCGGGGGGGAGTATTTT.

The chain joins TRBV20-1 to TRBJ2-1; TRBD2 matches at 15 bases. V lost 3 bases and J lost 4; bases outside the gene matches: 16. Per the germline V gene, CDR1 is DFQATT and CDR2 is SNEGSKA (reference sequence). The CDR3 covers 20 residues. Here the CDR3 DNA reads TGCAGTGCTAGCCAGGGACTAGCGGGAGGCCATCTTCGATTATACAATGAGCAGTTCTTC. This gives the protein CSASQGLAGGHLRLYNEQFF.

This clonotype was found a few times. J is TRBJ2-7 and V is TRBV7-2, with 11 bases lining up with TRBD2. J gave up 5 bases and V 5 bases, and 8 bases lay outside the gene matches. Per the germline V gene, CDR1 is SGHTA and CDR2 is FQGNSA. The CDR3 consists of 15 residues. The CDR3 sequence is CASSQLGLAGHEQYF. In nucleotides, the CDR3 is TGTGCCAGCAGCCAACTCGGACTAGCGGGCCACGAGCAGTACTTC.

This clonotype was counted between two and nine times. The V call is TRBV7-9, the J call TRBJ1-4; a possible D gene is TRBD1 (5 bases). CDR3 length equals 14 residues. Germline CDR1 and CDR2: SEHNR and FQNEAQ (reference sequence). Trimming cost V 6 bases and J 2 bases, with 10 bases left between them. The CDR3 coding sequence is TGTGCCAGCAGTCCAGGGCAGACTAATGAAAAACTGTTTTTT. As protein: CASSPGQTNEKLFF.

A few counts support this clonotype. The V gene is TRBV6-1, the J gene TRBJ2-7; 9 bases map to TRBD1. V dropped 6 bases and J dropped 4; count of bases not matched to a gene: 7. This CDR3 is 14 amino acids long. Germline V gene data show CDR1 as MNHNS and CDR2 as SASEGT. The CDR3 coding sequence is TGTGCCAGCAGATCCCGGGACAGGGTATACGAGCAGTACTTC. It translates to CASRSRDRVYEQYF.

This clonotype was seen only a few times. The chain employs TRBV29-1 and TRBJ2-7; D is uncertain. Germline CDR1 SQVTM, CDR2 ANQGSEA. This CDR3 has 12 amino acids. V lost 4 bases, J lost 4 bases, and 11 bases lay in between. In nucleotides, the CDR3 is TGCAGCGTTGGCCCGGACGGGTACGAGCAGTACTTC. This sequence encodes CSVGPDGYEQYF.

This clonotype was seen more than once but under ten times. CDR3 region: CASSQQDPARGWNQPQHF. CDR3 DNA sequence: TGCGCCAGCAGTCAACAAGATCCGGCCAGGGGTTGGAATCAGCCCCAGCATTTT. The chain employs TRBV4-1 and TRBJ1-5; D possibly corresponds to TRBD1 (6 bases). This CDR3 comprises 18 residues. V was trimmed by 6 bases and J by 4 bases, leaving 25 bases between them. CDR1 and CDR2 (germline): MGHRA, YSYEKL.

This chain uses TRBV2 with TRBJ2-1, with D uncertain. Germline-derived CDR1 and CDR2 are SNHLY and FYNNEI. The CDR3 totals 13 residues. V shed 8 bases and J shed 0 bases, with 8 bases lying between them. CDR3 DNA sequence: TGTGCCAGCTACACCGCCTCCTACAATGAGCAGTTCTTC. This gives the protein CASYTASYNEQFF.

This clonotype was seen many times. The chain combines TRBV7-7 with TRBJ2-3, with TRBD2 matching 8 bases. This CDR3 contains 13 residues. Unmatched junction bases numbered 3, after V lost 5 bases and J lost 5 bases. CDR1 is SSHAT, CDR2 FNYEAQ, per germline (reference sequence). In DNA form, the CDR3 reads TGTGCCAGCAGCCCGGGGGGGGGAGATACGCAGTATTTT. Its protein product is CASSPGGGDTQYF. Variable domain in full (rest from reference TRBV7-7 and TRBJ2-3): GAGVSQSPRYKVTKRGQDVTLRCDPISSHATLYWYQQALGQGPEFLTYFNYEAQPDKSGLPSDRFSAERPEGSISTLTIQRTEQRDSAMYRCASSPGGGDTQYFGPGTRLTVL.

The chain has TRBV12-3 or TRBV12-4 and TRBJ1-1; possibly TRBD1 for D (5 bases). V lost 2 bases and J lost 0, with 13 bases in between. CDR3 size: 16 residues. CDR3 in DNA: TGTGCCAGCAGTTTACCCACAGGAATAATGAACACTGAAGCTTTCTTT. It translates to CASSLPTGIMNTEAFF.

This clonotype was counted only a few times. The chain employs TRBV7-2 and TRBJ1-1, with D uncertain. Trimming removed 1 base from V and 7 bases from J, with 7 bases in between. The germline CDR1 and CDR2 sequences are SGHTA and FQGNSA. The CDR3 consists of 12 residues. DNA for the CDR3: TGTGCCAGCAGCTTAGGCCCAAATGAAGCTTTCTTT. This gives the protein CASSLGPNEAFF.

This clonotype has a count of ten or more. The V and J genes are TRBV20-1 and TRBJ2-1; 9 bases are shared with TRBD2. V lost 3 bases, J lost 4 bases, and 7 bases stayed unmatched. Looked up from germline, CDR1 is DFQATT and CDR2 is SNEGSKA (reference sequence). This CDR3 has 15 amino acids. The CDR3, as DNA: TGCAGTGCTAGTGTAGCGGGAGAGGAGTACAATGAGCAGTTCTTC. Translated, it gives CSASVAGEEYNEQFF.

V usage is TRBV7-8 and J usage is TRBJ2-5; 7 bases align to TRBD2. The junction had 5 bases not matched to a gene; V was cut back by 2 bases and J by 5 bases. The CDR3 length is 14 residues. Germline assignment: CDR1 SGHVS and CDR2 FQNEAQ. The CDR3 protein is CASSLYPGGETQYF. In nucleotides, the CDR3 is TGTGCCAGCAGCTTATACCCCGGGGGGGAGACCCAGTACTTC.

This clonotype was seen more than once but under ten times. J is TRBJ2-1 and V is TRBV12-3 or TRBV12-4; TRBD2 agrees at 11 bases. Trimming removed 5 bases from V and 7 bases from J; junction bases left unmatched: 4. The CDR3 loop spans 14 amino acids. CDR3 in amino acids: CASSGTSGVNEQFF. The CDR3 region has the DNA TGTGCCAGCAGTGGGACTAGCGGCGTAAATGAGCAGTTCTTC.

The CDR3 DNA sequence: TGTGCCATCATGGCAGTCCGGGGAGAGACCCAGTACTTC. Amino acid sequence: CAIMAVRGETQYF. The V call is TRBV10-3, the J call TRBJ2-5, with D perhaps matching TRBD2 (5 bases). The CDR3 length is 13 residues. V gave up 7 bases and J gave up 4 bases, with 13 bases separating them. CDR1 is ENHRY and CDR2 is SYGVKD in the germline V gene.

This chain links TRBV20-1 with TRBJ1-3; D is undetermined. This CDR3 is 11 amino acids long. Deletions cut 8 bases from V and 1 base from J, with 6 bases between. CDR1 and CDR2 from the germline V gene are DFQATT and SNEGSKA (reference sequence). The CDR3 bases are TGCAGTCCCAGTTCTGGAAACACCATATATTTT. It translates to CSPSSGNTIYF.

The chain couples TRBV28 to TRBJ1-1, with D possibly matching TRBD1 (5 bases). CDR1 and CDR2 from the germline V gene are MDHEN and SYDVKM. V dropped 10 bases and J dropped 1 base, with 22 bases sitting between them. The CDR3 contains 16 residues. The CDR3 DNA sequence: TGTGCCACCCTCGGGACCCCCCATCGAGGGAACACTGAAGCTTTCTTT. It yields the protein CATLGTPHRGNTEAFF. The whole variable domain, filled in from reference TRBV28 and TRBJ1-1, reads DVKVTQSSRYLVKRTGEKVFLECVQDMDHENMFWYRQDPGLGLRLIYFSYDVKMKEKGDIPEGYSVSREKKERFSLILESASTNQTSMYLCATLGTPHRGNTEAFFGQGTRLTVV.

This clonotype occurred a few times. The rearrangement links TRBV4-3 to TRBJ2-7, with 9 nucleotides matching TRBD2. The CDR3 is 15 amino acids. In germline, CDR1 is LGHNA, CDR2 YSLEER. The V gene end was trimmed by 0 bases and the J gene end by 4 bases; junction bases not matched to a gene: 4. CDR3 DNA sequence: TGCGCCAGCAGCCAAGATTCTAGCGGGAAATACGAGCAGTACTTC. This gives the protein CASSQDSSGKYEQYF.

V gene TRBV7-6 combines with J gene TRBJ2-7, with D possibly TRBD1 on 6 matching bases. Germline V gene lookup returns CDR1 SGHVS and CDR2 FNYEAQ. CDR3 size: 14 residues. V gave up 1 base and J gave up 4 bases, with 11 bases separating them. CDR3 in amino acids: CASSLGPTGYEQYF. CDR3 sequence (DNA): TGTGCCAGCAGCTTAGGTCCGACAGGATACGAGCAGTACTTC.

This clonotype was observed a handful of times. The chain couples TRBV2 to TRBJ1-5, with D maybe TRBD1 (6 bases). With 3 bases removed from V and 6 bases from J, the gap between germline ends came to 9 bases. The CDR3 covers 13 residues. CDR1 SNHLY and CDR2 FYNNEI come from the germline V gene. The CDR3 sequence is CASSDSRGQPQHF. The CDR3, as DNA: TGTGCCAGCAGTGACAGCAGGGGTCAGCCCCAGCATTTT. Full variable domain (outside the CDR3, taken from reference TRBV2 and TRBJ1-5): EPEVTQTPSHQVTQMGQEVILRCVPISNHLYFYWYRQILGQKVEFLVSFYNNEISEKSEIFDDQFSVERPDGSNFTLKIRSTKLEDSAMYFCASSDSRGQPQHFGDGTRLSIL.

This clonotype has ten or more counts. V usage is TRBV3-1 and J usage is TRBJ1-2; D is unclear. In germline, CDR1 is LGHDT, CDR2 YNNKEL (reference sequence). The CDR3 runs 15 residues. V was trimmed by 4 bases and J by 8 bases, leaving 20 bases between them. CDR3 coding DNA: TGTGCCAGCAGCCTCGGAACGGCAGCGGTTGACGGCTACACCTTC. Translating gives CASSLGTAAVDGYTF.

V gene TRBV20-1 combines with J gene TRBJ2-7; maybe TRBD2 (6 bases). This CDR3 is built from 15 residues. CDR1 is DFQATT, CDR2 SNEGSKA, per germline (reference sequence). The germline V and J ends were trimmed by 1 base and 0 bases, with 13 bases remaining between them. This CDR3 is CSARGGDLNSYEQYF. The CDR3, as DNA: TGCAGTGCTAGAGGAGGGGACTTAAACTCCTACGAGCAGTACTTC.

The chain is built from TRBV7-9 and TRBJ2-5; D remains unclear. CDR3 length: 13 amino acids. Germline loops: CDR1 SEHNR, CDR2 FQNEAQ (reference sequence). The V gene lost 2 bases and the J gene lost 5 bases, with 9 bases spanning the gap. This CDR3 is CASSLLEVETQYF. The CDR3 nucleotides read TGTGCCAGCAGCTTATTAGAAGTCGAGACCCAGTACTTC.